This T cell receptor beta chain stems from a study of control samples from healthy donors and cancer patients. This CDR3 has 14 residues. Germline V lookup: CDR1 SQVTM, CDR2 ANQGSEA. V dropped 0 bases and J dropped 1 base, with 9 bases sitting between them. The repertoire was sequenced with immunoSEQ multiplex PCR; TCRdb's copy has only in-frame clones and lacks some. The table includes 90,000 to 100,000 clones, about nine tenths detected once. The sequence came from a young woman in good health. The sample was blood. The rearrangement links TRBV29-1 to TRBJ1-1; TRBD1 might be the D (5 bases). This CDR3 is CSVEDQGGNTEAFF. The CDR3, as DNA: TGCAGCGTTGAAGACCAGGGCGGGAACACTGAAGCTTTCTTT.